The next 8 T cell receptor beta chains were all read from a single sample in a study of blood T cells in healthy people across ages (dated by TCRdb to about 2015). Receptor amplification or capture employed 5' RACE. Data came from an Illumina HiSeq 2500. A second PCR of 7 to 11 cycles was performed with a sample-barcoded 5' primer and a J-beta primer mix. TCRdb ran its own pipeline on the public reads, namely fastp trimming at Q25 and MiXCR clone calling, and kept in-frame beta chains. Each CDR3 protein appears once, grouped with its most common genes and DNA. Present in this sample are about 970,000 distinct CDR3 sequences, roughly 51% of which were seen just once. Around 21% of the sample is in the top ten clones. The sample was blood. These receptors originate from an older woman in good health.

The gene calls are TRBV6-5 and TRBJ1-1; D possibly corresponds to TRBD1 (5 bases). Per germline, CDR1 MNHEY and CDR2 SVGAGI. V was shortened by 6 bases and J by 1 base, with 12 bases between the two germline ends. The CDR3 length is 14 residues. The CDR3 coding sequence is TGTGCCAGCAGAGCAGGGTTTGGGAACACTGAAGCTTTCTTT. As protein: CASRAGFGNTEAFF.

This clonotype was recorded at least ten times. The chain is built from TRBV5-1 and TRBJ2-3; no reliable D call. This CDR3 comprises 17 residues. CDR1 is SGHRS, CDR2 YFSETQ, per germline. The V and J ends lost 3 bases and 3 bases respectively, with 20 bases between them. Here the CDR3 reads CASSSSIVGSATDTQYF. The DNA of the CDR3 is TGCGCCAGCAGCTCGTCCATTGTGGGCAGCGCAACAGATACGCAGTATTTT. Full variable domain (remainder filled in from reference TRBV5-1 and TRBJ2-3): KAGVTQTPRYLIKTRGQQVTLSCSPISGHRSVSWYQQTPGQGLQFLFEYFSETQRNKGNFPGRFSGRQFSNSRSEMNVSTLELGDSALYLCASSSSIVGSATDTQYFGPGTRLTVL.

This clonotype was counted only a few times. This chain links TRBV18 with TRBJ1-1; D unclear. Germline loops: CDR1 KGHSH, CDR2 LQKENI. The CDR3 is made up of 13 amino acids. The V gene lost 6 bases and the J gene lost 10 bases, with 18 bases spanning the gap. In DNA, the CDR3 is TGTGCCAGCTCCCCCTTCAGTCGGGATTCAGCTTTCTTT. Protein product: CASSPFSRDSAFF.

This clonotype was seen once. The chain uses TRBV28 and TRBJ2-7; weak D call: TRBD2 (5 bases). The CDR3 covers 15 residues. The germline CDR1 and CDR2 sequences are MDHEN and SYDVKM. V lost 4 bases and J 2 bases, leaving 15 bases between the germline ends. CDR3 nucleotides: TGTGCCAGCAGTTCCCTCTCCGGGATCCCCTACGAGCAGTACTTC. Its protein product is CASSSLSGIPYEQYF.

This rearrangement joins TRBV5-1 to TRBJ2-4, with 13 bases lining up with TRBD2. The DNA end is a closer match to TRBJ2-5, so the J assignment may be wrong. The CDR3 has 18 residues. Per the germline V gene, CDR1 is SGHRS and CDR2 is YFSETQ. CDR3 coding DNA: TGCGCCAGCAGCTCCGGACTAGCGGGAGCCCAAGGGGTTGAGACCCAGTACTTC. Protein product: CASSSGLAGAQGVETQYF.

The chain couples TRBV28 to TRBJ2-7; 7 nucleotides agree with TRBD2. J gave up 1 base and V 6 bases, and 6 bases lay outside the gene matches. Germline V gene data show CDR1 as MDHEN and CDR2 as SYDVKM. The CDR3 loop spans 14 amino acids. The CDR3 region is CASRDGGRSYEQYF. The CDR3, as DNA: TGTGCCAGCAGAGACGGGGGGAGATCCTACGAGCAGTACTTC.

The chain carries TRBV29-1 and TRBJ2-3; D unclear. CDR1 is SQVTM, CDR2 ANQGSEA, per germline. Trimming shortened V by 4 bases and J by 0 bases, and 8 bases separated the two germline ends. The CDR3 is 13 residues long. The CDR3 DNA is TGCAGCGTTGTAAAAACTAGCACAGATACGCAGTATTTT. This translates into CSVVKTSTDTQYF.

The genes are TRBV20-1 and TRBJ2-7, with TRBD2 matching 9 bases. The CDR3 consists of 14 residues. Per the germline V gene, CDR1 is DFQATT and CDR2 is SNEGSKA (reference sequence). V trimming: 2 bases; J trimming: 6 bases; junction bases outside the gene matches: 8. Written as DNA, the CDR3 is TGCAGTGCTAGATCCGCTAGCGGGACGGGCGAGCAGTACTTC. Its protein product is CSARSASGTGEQYF.